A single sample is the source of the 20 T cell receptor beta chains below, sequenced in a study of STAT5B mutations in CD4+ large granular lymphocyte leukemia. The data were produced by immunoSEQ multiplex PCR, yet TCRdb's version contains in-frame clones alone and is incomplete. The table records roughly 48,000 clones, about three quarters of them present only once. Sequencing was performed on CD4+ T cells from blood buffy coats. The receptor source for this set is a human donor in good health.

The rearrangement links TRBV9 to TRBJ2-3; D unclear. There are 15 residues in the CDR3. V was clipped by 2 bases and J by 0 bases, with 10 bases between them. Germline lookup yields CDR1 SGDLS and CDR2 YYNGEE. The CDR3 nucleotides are TGTGCCAGCAGCGTTATGGGGTCTAGCACAGATACGCAGTATTTT. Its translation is CASSVMGSSTDTQYF.

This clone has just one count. The CDR3 DNA reads as TGTGCCAGCAGTGAACTGTACACTGAAGCTTTCTTT. This gives the protein CASSELYTEAFF. The chain is built from TRBV2 and TRBJ1-1; D not resolved. The length of the CDR3 is 12 residues. Germline assignment: CDR1 SNHLY and CDR2 FYNNEI. The ends were cut back, 2 bases at V and 3 bases at J, with 4 bases in the middle.

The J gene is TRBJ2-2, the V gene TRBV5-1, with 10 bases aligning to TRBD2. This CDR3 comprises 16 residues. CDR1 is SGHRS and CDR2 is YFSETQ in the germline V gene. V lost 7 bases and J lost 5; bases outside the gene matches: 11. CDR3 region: CASGYSGGLGTGELFF. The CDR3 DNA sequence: TGCGCCAGCGGATATAGCGGGGGGCTCGGAACCGGGGAGCTGTTTTTT.

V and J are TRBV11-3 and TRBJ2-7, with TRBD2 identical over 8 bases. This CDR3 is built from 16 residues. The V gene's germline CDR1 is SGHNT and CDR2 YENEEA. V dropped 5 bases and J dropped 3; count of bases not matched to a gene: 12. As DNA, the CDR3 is TGTGCCAGCAGCCCCGGTCCGGGTAGCGGGGACTACGAGCAGTACTTC. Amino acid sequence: CASSPGPGSGDYEQYF.

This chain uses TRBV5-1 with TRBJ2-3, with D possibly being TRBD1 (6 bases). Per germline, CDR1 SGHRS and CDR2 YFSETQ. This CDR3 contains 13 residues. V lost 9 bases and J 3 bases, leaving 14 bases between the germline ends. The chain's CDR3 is CATGTSPTDTQYF. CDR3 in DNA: TGCGCCACAGGGACAAGCCCTACAGATACGCAGTATTTT.

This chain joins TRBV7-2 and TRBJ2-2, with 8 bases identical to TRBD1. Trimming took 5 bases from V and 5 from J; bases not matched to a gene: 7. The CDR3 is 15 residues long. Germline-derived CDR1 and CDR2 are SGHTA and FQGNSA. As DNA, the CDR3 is TGTGCCAGCAGCACCGACAGGGGCGGGACCGGGGAGCTGTTTTTT. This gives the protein CASSTDRGGTGELFF.

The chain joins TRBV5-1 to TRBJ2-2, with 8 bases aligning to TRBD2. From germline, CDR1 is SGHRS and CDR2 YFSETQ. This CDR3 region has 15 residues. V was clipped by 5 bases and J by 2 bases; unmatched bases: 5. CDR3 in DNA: TGCGCCAGCAGAAGCGGGGGAACAAACACCGGGGAGCTGTTTTTT. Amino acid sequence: CASRSGGTNTGELFF.

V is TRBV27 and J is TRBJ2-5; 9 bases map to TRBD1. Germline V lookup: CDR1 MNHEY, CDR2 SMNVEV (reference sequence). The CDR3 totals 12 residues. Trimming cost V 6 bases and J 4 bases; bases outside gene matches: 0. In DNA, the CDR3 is TGTGCCAGCAGGACAGGGGGAGAGACCCAGTACTTC. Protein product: CASRTGGETQYF.

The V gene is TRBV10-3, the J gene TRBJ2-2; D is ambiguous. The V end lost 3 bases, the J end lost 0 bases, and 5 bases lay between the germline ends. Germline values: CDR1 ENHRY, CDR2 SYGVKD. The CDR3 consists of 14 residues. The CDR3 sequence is CAISERSNTGELFF. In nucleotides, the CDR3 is TGTGCCATCAGTGAACGGTCGAACACCGGGGAGCTGTTTTTT.

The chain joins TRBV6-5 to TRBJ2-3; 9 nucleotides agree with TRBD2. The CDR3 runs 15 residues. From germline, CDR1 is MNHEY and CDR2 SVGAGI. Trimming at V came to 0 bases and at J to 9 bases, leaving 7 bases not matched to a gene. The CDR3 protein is CASSYSGLAARTQYF. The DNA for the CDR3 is TGTGCCAGCAGTTACTCGGGACTAGCAGCCCGGACGCAGTATTTT.

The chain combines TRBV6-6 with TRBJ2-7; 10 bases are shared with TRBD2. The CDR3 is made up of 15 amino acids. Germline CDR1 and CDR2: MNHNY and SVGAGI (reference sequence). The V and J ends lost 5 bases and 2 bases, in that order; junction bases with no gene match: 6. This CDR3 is CASSPSGGLPYEQYV. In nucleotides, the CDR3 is TGTGCCAGCAGTCCTAGCGGGGGCCTTCCCTACGAGCAGTACGTC.

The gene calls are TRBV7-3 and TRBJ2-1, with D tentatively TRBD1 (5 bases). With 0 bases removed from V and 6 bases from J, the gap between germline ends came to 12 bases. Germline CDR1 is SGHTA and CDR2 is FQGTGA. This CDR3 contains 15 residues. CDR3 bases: TGTGCCAGCAGCTTAACAGGGGATTCAGCCAATGAGCAGTTCTTC. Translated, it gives CASSLTGDSANEQFF. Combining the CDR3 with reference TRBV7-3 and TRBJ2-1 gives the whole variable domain GAGVSQTPSNKVTEKGKYVELRCDPISGHTALYWYRQSLGQGPEFLIYFQGTGAADDSGLPNDRFFAVRPEGSVSTLKIQRTERGDSAVYLCASSLTGDSANEQFFGPGTRLTVL.

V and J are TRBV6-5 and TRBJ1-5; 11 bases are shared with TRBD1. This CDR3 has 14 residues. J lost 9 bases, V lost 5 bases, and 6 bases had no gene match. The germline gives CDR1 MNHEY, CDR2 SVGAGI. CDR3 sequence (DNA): TGTGCCAGCAGTCCAACCGGGACAGGGGGGCCCCAGCATTTT. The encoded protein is CASSPTGTGGPQHF.

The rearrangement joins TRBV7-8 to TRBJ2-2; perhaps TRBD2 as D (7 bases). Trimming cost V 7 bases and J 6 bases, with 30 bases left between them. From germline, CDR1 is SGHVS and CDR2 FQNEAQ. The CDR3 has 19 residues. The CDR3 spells CASNTVARGALQKAGELFF. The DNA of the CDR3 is TGTGCCAGCAACACTGTGGCCCGGGGGGCGCTGCAGAAGGCCGGGGAGCTGTTTTTT.

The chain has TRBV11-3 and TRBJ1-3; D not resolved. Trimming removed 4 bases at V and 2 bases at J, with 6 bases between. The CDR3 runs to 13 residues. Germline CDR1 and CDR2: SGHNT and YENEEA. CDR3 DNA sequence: TGTGCCAGCAGCTCCGGACCTGGAAACACCATATATTTT. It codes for CASSSGPGNTIYF.

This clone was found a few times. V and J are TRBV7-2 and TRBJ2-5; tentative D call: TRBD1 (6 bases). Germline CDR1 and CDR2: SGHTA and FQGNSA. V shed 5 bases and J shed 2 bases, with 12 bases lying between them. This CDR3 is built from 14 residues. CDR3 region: CASSRSTGQETQYF. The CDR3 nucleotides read TGTGCCAGCAGCCGCTCGACAGGTCAAGAGACCCAGTACTTC.

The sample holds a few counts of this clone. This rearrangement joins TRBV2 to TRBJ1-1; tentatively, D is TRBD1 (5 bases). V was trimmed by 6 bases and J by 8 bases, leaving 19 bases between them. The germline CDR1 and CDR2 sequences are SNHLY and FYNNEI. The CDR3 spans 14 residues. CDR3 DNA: TGTGCCAGCAGGGAAAGGGGACGGAGGACCGAAGCTTTCTTT. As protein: CASRERGRRTEAFF.

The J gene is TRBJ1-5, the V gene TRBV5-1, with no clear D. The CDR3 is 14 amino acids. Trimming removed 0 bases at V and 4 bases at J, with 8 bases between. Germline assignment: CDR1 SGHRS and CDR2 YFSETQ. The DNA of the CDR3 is TGCGCCAGCAGCTTGGAGGGATCAAATCAGCCCCAGCATTTT. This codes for CASSLEGSNQPQHF.

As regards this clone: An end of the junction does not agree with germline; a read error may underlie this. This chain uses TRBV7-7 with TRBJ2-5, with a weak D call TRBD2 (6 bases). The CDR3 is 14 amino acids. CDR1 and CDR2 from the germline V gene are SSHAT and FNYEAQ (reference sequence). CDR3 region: CASSPRTIQETQYF. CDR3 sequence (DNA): TGTGCTAGCAGCCCCAGGACTATCCAAGAGACCCAGTACTTC.

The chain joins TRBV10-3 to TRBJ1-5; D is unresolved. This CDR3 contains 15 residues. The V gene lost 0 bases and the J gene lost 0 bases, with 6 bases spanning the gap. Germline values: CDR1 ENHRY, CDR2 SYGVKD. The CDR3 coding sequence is TGTGCCATCAGTGAGTCCTGGGATAGCAATCAGCCCCAGCATTTT. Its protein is CAISESWDSNQPQHF.